This TCR beta chain is drawn from a study of blood T cells in healthy people across ages. For the study at large: About one barcoded TCR beta cDNA was captured per two T cells. Study results and limitations: There were more naive CD4+ cells and higher diversity in long-lived donors than in aged donors.

This CDR3 contains 15 residues. From germline, CDR1 is DFQATT and CDR2 SNEGSKA (reference sequence). The V and J ends lost 3 bases and 5 bases respectively, with 17 bases between them. Through a sample-barcoded 5' primer and a J-beta primer mix, a second PCR was run for roughly 7 to 11 cycles. TCRdb reprocessed the 5' RACE reads via MiXCR and lists one record per CDR3 protein. The top ten hold 3% to 4% of the sample, which has fewer than 600,000 distinct CDR3 sequences, about 26% seen once. About 10 milliliters was the volume of peripheral blood drawn from each donor. Concerning this clonotype itself: Its antigen is not identified.

Separately, the same data were catalogued under a study of T cells of mothers and their children. From that report: Whatever RNA was extracted went entirely into cDNA synthesis, at about 1.4 ug per 15 ul.

The V gene is TRBV20-1, the J gene TRBJ2-1; perhaps TRBD2 as D (6 bases). This clonotype originated in a boy under 10 years old in good health. The sample taken for sequencing was blood. In nucleotides, the CDR3 is TGCAGTGCTAGTTACGGCGGGGCGAGGGACAATGAGCAGTTCTTC. Translation: CSASYGGARDNEQFF.